These 27 T cell receptor beta chains were all obtained from the same sample, sequenced in a study of cytomegalovirus exposure and HLA in healthy donors. 13 Jbeta primers and 60 Vbeta primers were used for the PCR. The data were produced by immunoSEQ multiplex PCR, yet TCRdb's version contains in-frame clones alone and is incomplete. The data contain 80,000 or so clones, over 55% of them singletons. Input material: PBMCs. These receptors all stem from a man younger than 40 in good health and CMV-seropositive.

The chain couples TRBV9 to TRBJ2-5; TRBD1 might be the D (5 bases). The V gene lost 3 bases and the J gene lost 5 bases, with 11 bases spanning the gap. CDR3 size: 13 residues. Germline-derived CDR1 and CDR2 are SGDLS and YYNGEE. CDR3 DNA sequence: TGTGCCAGCAGCGCAGCAGGGTACGAGACCCAGTACTTC. Translated: CASSAAGYETQYF.

The chain recombines TRBV28 with TRBJ2-5, with 10 bases matching TRBD2. The V gene end was trimmed by 3 bases and the J gene end by 5 bases; junction bases not matched to a gene: 6. From germline, CDR1 is MDHEN and CDR2 SYDVKM. The CDR3 is 15 amino acids. DNA of the CDR3: TGTGCCAGCAGTTTTAGCGGGGGGCTCGGGGAGACCCAGTACTTC. This encodes CASSFSGGLGETQYF.

V is TRBV28 and J is TRBJ1-2; tentatively, D is TRBD1 (5 bases). Trimming took 7 bases from V and 7 from J, leaving 28 bases between them. CDR3 length equals 17 residues. Germline V gene lookup returns CDR1 MDHEN and CDR2 SYDVKM. CDR3 protein: CASNPSGILLARGGYTF. CDR3 bases: TGTGCCAGCAATCCTTCAGGGATCCTACTAGCCCGAGGTGGCTACACCTTC.

This clone was seen only a few times. The chain uses TRBV6-6 and TRBJ2-5; D possibly corresponds to TRBD1 (6 bases). Trimming stripped 6 bases from V and 2 bases from J, with 10 bases between. This CDR3 has 13 amino acids. CDR1 MNHNY and CDR2 SVGAGI come from the germline V gene (reference sequence). The CDR3 DNA follows: TGTGCCAGCAGCAGGGGAATACAAGAGACCCAGTACTTC. Protein product: CASSRGIQETQYF.

V and J are TRBV13 and TRBJ2-5, with 9 nucleotides matching TRBD1. CDR1 is PRHDT and CDR2 is FYEKMQ in the germline V gene (reference sequence). Germline trimming cut 2 bases from V and 0 bases from J; bases unmatched to any gene: 4. The CDR3 is 16 amino acids. The CDR3 DNA sequence: TGTGCCAGCAGCTTATGGGGACAGGGTCACCAAGAGACCCAGTACTTC. Protein sequence: CASSLWGQGHQETQYF.

The chain links TRBV27 to TRBJ2-6; 11 bases are a match to TRBD1. CDR3 length equals 18 residues. Trimming removed 4 bases from V and 2 bases from J; junction bases left unmatched: 7. CDR1 and CDR2 (germline): MNHEY, SMNVEV (reference sequence). The CDR3 reads CASSSAPGQGAGANVLTF. CDR3 DNA: TGTGCCAGCAGTTCAGCACCGGGACAGGGGGCTGGGGCCAACGTCCTGACTTTC.

The rearrangement uses TRBV9 and TRBJ1-2, with TRBD1 identical over 7 bases. CDR3 length equals 13 residues. Trimming took 5 bases from V and 8 from J; bases not matched to a gene: 9. The germline V gene encodes CDR1 SGDLS and CDR2 YYNGEE. In nucleotides, the CDR3 is TGTGCCAGCAGGGACAGGAACCCCGGGGGCTACACCTTC. This sequence encodes CASRDRNPGGYTF. The whole variable domain, remainder taken from reference TRBV9 and TRBJ1-2, is DSGVTQTPKHLITATGQRVTLRCSPRSGDLSVYWYQQSLDQGLQFLIQYYNGEERAKGNILERFSAQQFPDLHSELNLSSLELGDSALYFCASRDRNPGGYTFGSGTRLTVV.

The V gene is TRBV7-2, the J gene TRBJ2-7, with D possibly TRBD1 on 5 matching bases. Trimming shortened V by 2 bases and J by 2 bases, and 13 bases separated the two germline ends. Germline-derived CDR1 and CDR2 are SGHTA and FQGNSA. The CDR3 spans 15 residues. Here the CDR3 reads CASSLQGNDPYEQYF. The CDR3 DNA follows: TGTGCCAGCAGCTTACAGGGCAACGACCCCTACGAGCAGTACTTC.

The chain employs TRBV11-2 and TRBJ1-2; D is unclear. The CDR3 is 15 residues long. Trimming took 0 bases from V and 4 from J, leaving 12 bases between them. Per the germline V gene, CDR1 is SGHAT and CDR2 is FQNNGV. This chain's CDR3 is CASSLDERVAYGYTF. CDR3 DNA sequence: TGTGCCAGCAGCTTAGATGAGAGGGTAGCCTATGGCTACACCTTC.

The chain uses TRBV2 and TRBJ2-7, with D possibly matching TRBD2 (6 bases). The CDR3 is made up of 13 amino acids. Germline V gene data show CDR1 as SNHLY and CDR2 as FYNNEI. Trimming shortened V by 7 bases and J by 0 bases, and 10 bases separated the two germline ends. The CDR3 nucleotides are TGTGCCAGCAAAATGGGACTCTCCTACGAGCAGTACTTC. Translating it yields CASKMGLSYEQYF. The full variable domain, rest sourced from reference TRBV2 and TRBJ2-7, is EPEVTQTPSHQVTQMGQEVILRCVPISNHLYFYWYRQILGQKVEFLVSFYNNEISEKSEIFDDQFSVERPDGSNFTLKIRSTKLEDSAMYFCASKMGLSYEQYFGPGTRLTVT.

The CDR3 sequence: CASSLEGYRLYNEQFF. The DNA for the CDR3 is TGCGCCAGCAGCTTGGAGGGGTATCGGCTGTACAATGAGCAGTTCTTC. The chain carries TRBV5-1 and TRBJ2-1, with D possibly being TRBD1 (5 bases). The CDR3 spans 16 residues. V lost 0 bases to trimming and J lost 4 bases, with 14 bases between them. Germline assignment: CDR1 SGHRS and CDR2 YFSETQ.

With regard to this clone: Germline is not matched at one junction end, which may reflect a read error. Distinct nucleotide sequences in the sample also encode this CDR3. Here the CDR3 reads CASSLVLGQYLNGYTF. CDR3 DNA sequence: TGCGCCAGCAGCTTGGTCTTAGGACAGTATCTAAATGGCTACACCTTC. The chain employs TRBV5-6 and TRBJ1-2, with a possible D match to TRBD1 (6 bases). The CDR3 totals 16 residues. Germline V gene data show CDR1 as SGHDT and CDR2 as YYEEEE.

DNA of the CDR3: TGTGCCAGCAGCCTGACAGGGTATGGCACCGGGGAGCTGTTTTTT. It encodes CASSLTGYGTGELFF. The rearrangement uses TRBV9 and TRBJ2-2; 7 bases map to TRBD1. Trimming removed 4 bases from V and 4 bases from J; junction bases left unmatched: 7. The germline V gene encodes CDR1 SGDLS and CDR2 YYNGEE. The CDR3 is made up of 15 amino acids.

The chain employs TRBV2 and TRBJ1-6; TRBD1 might be the D (5 bases). Trimming left V 8 bases short and J 10 bases short, with 24 bases between. Germline V CDR1 and CDR2: SNHLY, FYNNEI. The CDR3 runs 16 residues. The CDR3 loop is CASGSGIGEGLSPLHF. The CDR3 DNA is TGTGCCAGCGGGAGCGGGATCGGCGAGGGACTCTCACCCCTCCACTTT.

This chain connects TRBV2 to TRBJ2-7; TRBD1 might be the D (5 bases). V was cut by 5 bases and J by 1 base, with 6 bases left in between. In germline, CDR1 is SNHLY, CDR2 FYNNEI. This CDR3 has 12 residues. The CDR3 sequence is CASSRQSYEQYF. The CDR3 coding sequence is TGTGCCAGCAGTAGACAGTCCTACGAGCAGTACTTC.

The table lists this clone with a few counts. The V gene is TRBV7-2, the J gene TRBJ1-6, with D tentatively TRBD1 (6 bases). Germline V lookup: CDR1 SGHTA, CDR2 FQGNSA. CDR3 length: 15 amino acids. Trimming stripped 4 bases from V and 7 bases from J, with 14 bases between. The CDR3 sequence is CASSSSGTNNSPLHF. For the CDR3, the DNA is TGTGCCAGCAGCTCGTCCGGGACAAACAATTCACCCCTCCACTTT.

The chain combines TRBV10-1 with TRBJ2-5; TRBD2 aligns across 12 bases. V shed 5 bases, J shed 4 bases, and the junction held 2 bases outside the gene matches. The CDR3 consists of 14 residues. Germline CDR1 is WNHNN and CDR2 is SYGVQD (reference sequence). In DNA form, the CDR3 reads TGCGCCAGCAGTTTGACTAGCGGGGGAGAGACCCAGTACTTC. Amino acids: CASSLTSGGETQYF.

The J gene is TRBJ2-3, the V gene TRBV5-1; the D is unclear. The germline CDR1 and CDR2 sequences are SGHRS and YFSETQ. V lost 1 base and J 4 bases, leaving 13 bases between the germline ends. CDR3 length: 15 residues. CDR3 coding DNA: TGCGCCAGCAGCTTGTCTTTTCCCTCCGCAGATACGCAGTATTTT. It encodes CASSLSFPSADTQYF.

J is TRBJ2-7 and V is TRBV25-1; weak D call: TRBD2 (6 bases). Germline V gene data show CDR1 as MGHDK and CDR2 as SYGVNS. The CDR3 runs 15 residues. The V end lost 6 bases, the J end lost 5 bases, and 20 bases lay between the germline ends. The CDR3 loop is CASRPNWGDFNEQYF. The CDR3, as DNA: TGTGCCAGCAGGCCCAACTGGGGGGACTTCAACGAGCAGTACTTC.

This clone has just a few counts. The CDR3 loop is CSVELWGQGNTEAFF. In DNA form, the CDR3 reads TGCAGCGTTGAACTGTGGGGACAGGGAAACACTGAAGCTTTCTTT. The rearrangement uses TRBV29-1 and TRBJ1-1; 9 nucleotides line up with TRBD1. CDR1 and CDR2 (germline): SQVTM, ANQGSEA. The length of the CDR3 is 15 residues. V lost 2 bases and J lost 2; bases outside the gene matches: 6.

This clone appeared a single time. The chain is built from TRBV6-1 and TRBJ1-4, with D tentatively TRBD1 (5 bases). This CDR3 comprises 15 residues. V was cut by 7 bases and J by 7 bases, with 19 bases left in between. Germline V gene sequence: CDR1 MNHNS, CDR2 SASEGT. The CDR3 DNA is TGTGCCAGCATCGTCTCCAGGGCGGCTCGTGAAAAACTGTTTTTT. Translation gives CASIVSRAAREKLFF.

The table lists this clone with a few counts. This rearrangement joins TRBV7-8 to TRBJ1-1; D unclear. Trimming took 1 base from V and 2 from J, leaving 8 bases between them. Germline lookup yields CDR1 SGHVS and CDR2 FQNEAQ. This CDR3 has 14 residues. CDR3 DNA: TGTGCCAGCAGCTTAGTATCGGGAAACACTGAAGCTTTCTTT. Residues: CASSLVSGNTEAFF. Combining the CDR3 with reference TRBV7-8 and TRBJ1-1 gives the whole variable domain GAGVSQSPRYKVAKRGQDVALRCDPISGHVSLFWYQQALGQGPEFLTYFQNEAQLDKSGLPSDRFFAERPEGSVSTLKIQRTQQEDSAVYLCASSLVSGNTEAFFGQGTRLTVV.

V is TRBV7-9 and J is TRBJ2-2; TRBD1 aligns across 9 bases. V lost 5 bases and J lost 7; bases outside the gene matches: 8. Per germline, CDR1 SEHNR and CDR2 FQNEAQ (reference sequence). The CDR3 is made up of 15 amino acids. The CDR3 reads CASSQGQGNRGELFF. The CDR3 DNA follows: TGTGCCAGCAGCCAAGGACAGGGGAACCGCGGGGAGCTGTTTTTT.

The chain carries TRBV7-9 and TRBJ1-2; TRBD1 might be the D (6 bases). The germline V and J ends were trimmed by 5 bases and 1 base, with 14 bases remaining between them. CDR3 length: 15 amino acids. CDR1 and CDR2 (germline): SEHNR, FQNEAQ (reference sequence). The CDR3 sequence is CASSPGQNNNYGYTF. CDR3 sequence (DNA): TGTGCCAGCAGCCCCGGACAGAATAATAACTATGGCTACACCTTC.

V usage is TRBV7-9 and J usage is TRBJ2-5, with TRBD2 matching 12 bases. Germline V gene data show CDR1 as SEHNR and CDR2 as FQNEAQ (reference sequence). CDR3 length equals 15 residues. V lost 10 bases and J lost 1; bases outside the gene matches: 7. CDR3 loop: CATQTSGSGQETQYF. The CDR3 coding sequence is TGTGCCACTCAGACTAGCGGGAGCGGCCAAGAGACCCAGTACTTC. Combining the CDR3 with reference TRBV7-9 and TRBJ2-5 gives the whole variable domain DTGVSQNPRHKITKRGQNVTFRCDPISEHNRLYWYRQTLGQGPEFLTYFQNEAQLEKSRLLSDRFSAERPKGSFSTLEIQRTEQGDSAMYLCATQTSGSGQETQYFGPGTRLLVL.

The chain combines TRBV27 with TRBJ2-1, with TRBD2 matching over 9 bases. Germline V CDR1 and CDR2: MNHEY, SMNVEV (reference sequence). Germline trimming cut 2 bases from V and 1 base from J; bases unmatched to any gene: 3. The CDR3 is 16 residues long. This chain's CDR3 is CASSLRAGGSYNEQFF. The CDR3 nucleotides are TGTGCCAGCAGTTTAAGGGCGGGAGGGTCCTACAATGAGCAGTTCTTC.

The chain joins TRBV6-6 to TRBJ2-7; tentative D call: TRBD1 (7 bases). The germline V and J ends were trimmed by 2 bases and 4 bases, with 15 bases remaining between them. The CDR3 is 15 residues long. The germline gives CDR1 MNHNY, CDR2 SVGAGI (reference sequence). CDR3 loop: CASSYDPGGLYEQYF. In DNA, the CDR3 is TGTGCCAGCAGTTACGACCCAGGGGGACTTTACGAGCAGTACTTC.